One sample yielded the 7 T cell receptor beta chains listed below, sequenced in a study of T-cell memory formation after mild COVID-19 (TCRdb year 2021). The library came from 5' RACE. The sequencer listed for this sample is Illumina NovaSeq 6000. In TCRdb, the public reads were trimmed at Q25 with fastp and aligned with MiXCR, with productive beta chains retained. Under each unique CDR3 protein, matching rows form one entry showing the most common genes and DNA. The table for this sample lists 150,000 to 200,000 distinct CDR3 sequences; approximately 15% of them were counted only once. Roughly an eighth of the sample is taken by the ten largest. The sequenced sample was PBMCs or a T cell subset sorted from them (not recorded which). These receptors were collected from an adult woman who had mild COVID-19 (a few samples of this study predate the infection). The sample titles of this study are shuffled in the database, so cell type and time point are left out; the donor was told from shared clones.

This clonotype was observed many times. The J gene is TRBJ2-7, the V gene TRBV7-6, with 9 bases matching TRBD1. V lost 0 bases and J lost 5; bases outside the gene matches: 2. The CDR3 sequence is 14 residues long. The germline V gene encodes CDR1 SGHVS and CDR2 FNYEAQ. CDR3: CASSLADRGHEQYF. The CDR3 region has the DNA TGTGCCAGCAGCTTAGCGGACAGGGGTCACGAGCAGTACTTC.

This clonotype was found a few times. The V call is TRBV3-1, the J call TRBJ2-7; 7 bases line up with TRBD1. Germline CDR1 is LGHDT and CDR2 is YNNKEL (reference sequence). The CDR3 extends over 13 amino acids. Losses at the gene ends were 1 base for V and 9 bases for J; bases not matched to a gene: 6. The DNA for the CDR3 is TGTGCCAGCAGCCAAGGCAACAGGGGTTGGCAGTACTTC. Protein sequence: CASSQGNRGWQYF.

This clonotype was observed a few times. The chain links TRBV10-3 to TRBJ1-6; maybe TRBD1 (6 bases). Trimming left V 6 bases short and J 5 bases short, with 11 bases between. The CDR3 is 14 amino acids. The germline V gene has CDR1 ENHRY and CDR2 SYGVKD. As DNA, the CDR3 is TGTGCCATCAGAGCGGACAGCGATAATTCACCCCTCCACTTT. Amino acids: CAIRADSDNSPLHF.

This clonotype was counted between two and nine times. The chain is built from TRBV24-1 and TRBJ1-4, with TRBD1 matching 9 bases. The J segment lost 6 bases and the V segment lost 7 bases, leaving 8 bases of the junction unmatched. Germline loops: CDR1 KGHDR, CDR2 SFDVKD. The CDR3 covers 15 residues. CDR3 nucleotides: TGTGCCACCAGCGCTGGACAGGGGTATTATGAAAAACTGTTTTTT. This sequence encodes CATSAGQGYYEKLFF.

This clonotype was seen a handful of times. The chain uses TRBV11-2 and TRBJ2-1; D unclear. The V and J ends lost 0 bases and 3 bases respectively, with 12 bases between them. The CDR3 is made up of 16 amino acids. The germline V gene has CDR1 SGHAT and CDR2 FQNNGV. The chain's CDR3 is CASSLDQVGFYNEQFF. In DNA form, the CDR3 reads TGTGCCAGCAGCTTAGATCAGGTGGGATTCTACAATGAGCAGTTCTTC.

V gene TRBV5-1 combines with J gene TRBJ2-5; TRBD1 is a possible D gene (5 bases). Trimming cost V 2 bases and J 0 bases, with 11 bases left between them. In germline, CDR1 is SGHRS, CDR2 YFSETQ. The CDR3 length is 15 residues. CDR3: CASSFNRPNQETQYF. The CDR3 DNA follows: TGCGCCAGCAGCTTCAACAGGCCTAACCAAGAGACCCAGTACTTC.

This clonotype was recorded many times. The V call is TRBV7-9, the J call TRBJ2-1; D might be TRBD1 or TRBD2, each matching 5 bases. Germline lookup yields CDR1 SEHNR and CDR2 FQNEAQ (reference sequence). The V end lost 4 bases, the J end lost 1 base, and 26 bases lay between the germline ends. There are 20 residues in the CDR3. CDR3: CASSYSRQSTGVGSYNEQFF. As DNA, the CDR3 is TGTGCCAGCAGCTACTCACGACAGAGCACCGGGGTGGGATCCTACAATGAGCAGTTCTTC.